This record looks at one T cell receptor beta chain sequence and its context. Its antigen is as yet unknown. Sequencing was performed with immunoSEQ multiplex PCR; in TCRdb, only in-frame clones are kept and a portion is missing. Here the sample spans around 81,000 clones, around 80% being singletons. Patients had newly diagnosed, untreated stage II-IVA oral cavity squamous cell carcinoma. This specimen belongs to a study of neoadjuvant anti-PD-1 for oral cavity cancer. Study results and caveats: After neoadjuvant nivolumab, PBMC T cell clonality was significantly higher in non-responders than responders.

Germline CDR1 and CDR2: SGHAT and FQNNGV. This CDR3 has 12 amino acids. Trimming left V 3 bases short and J 16 bases short, with 16 bases between. V usage is TRBV11-2 and J usage is TRBJ1-3; D call uncertain. This sample comprised PBMCs, obtained before nivolumab (anti-PD-1) treatment. The clonotype comes from a person between 40 and 79 years old with oral cavity squamous cell carcinoma. DNA for the CDR3: TGTGCCAGCAGCTTCAGCCCGGGGTCGGTCTATTTT. Protein sequence: CASSFSPGSVYF.